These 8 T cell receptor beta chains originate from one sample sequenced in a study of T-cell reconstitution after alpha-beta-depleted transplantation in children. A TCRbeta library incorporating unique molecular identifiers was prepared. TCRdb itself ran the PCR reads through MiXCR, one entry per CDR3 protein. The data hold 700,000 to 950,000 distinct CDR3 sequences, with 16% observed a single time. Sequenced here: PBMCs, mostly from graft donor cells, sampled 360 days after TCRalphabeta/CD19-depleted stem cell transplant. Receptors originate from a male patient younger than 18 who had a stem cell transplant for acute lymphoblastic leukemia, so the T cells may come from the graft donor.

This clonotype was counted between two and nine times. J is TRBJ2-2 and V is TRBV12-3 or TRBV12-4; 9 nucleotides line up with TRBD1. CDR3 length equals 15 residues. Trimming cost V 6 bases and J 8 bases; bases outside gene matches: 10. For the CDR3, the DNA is TGTGCCAGCAGGGGGGACAGGGTCGCATTTGGGGAGCTGTTTTTT. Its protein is CASRGDRVAFGELFF.

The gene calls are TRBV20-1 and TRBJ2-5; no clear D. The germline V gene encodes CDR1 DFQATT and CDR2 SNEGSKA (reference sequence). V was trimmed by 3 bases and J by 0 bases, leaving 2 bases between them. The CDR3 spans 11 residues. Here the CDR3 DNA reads TGCAGTGCTAGCCACCAAGAGACCCAGTACTTC. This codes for CSASHQETQYF.

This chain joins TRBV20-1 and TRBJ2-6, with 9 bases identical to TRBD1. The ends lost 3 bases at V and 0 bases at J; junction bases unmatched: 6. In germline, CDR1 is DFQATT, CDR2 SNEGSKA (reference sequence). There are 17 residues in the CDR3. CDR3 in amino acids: CSASRDRAYSGANVLTF. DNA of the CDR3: TGCAGTGCTAGTAGGGACAGGGCCTACTCTGGGGCCAACGTCCTGACTTTC.

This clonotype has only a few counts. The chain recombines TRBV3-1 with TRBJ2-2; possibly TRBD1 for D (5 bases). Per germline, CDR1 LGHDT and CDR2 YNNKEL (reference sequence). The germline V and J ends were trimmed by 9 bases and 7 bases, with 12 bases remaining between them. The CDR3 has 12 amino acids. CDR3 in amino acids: CASQGSLGELFF. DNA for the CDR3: TGTGCCAGTCAGGGTTCCCTCGGGGAGCTGTTTTTT.

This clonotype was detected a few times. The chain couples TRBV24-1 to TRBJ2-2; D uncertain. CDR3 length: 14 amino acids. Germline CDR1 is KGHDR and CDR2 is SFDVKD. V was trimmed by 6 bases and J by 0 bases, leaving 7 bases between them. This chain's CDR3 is CATSFIANTGELFF. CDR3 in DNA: TGTGCCACCAGTTTCATCGCGAACACCGGGGAGCTGTTTTTT.

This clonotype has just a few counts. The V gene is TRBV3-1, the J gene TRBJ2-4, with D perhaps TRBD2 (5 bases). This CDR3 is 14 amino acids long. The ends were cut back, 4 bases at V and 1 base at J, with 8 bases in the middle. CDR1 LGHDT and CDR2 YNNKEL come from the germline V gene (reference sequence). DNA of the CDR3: TGTGCCAGCAGCCCCCGAGGGGCCAAAAACATTCAGTACTTC. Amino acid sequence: CASSPRGAKNIQYF.

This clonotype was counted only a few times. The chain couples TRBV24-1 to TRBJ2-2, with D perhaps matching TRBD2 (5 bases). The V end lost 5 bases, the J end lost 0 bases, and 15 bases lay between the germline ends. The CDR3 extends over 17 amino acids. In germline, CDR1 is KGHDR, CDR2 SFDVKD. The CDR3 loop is CATSGPGRVTNTGELFF. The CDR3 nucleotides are TGTGCCACCAGTGGTCCCGGGCGGGTAACGAACACCGGGGAGCTGTTTTTT.

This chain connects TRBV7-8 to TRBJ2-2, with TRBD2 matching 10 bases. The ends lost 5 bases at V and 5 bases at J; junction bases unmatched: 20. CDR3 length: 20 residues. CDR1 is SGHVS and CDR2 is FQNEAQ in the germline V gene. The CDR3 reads CASSQGQGRLAGARTGELFF. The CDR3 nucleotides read TGTGCCAGCAGCCAAGGACAAGGGCGTCTAGCGGGAGCGCGAACCGGGGAGCTGTTTTTT.